These 7 T cell receptor beta chains were sequenced from one sample in a study of T-cell reconstitution after alpha-beta-depleted transplantation in children. Preparing the TCRbeta library involved the use of unique molecular identifiers. TCRdb re-called the PCR reads with MiXCR, one entry per CDR3 protein. The sample lists roughly 300,000 distinct CDR3 sequences; approximately 9.8% were seen once. The source was PBMCs from the stem cell graft donor, collected from the stem cell graft. The receptors were sampled from a human donor who donated a stem cell graft to a child with SCID.

This clonotype was seen many times. V gene TRBV5-1 combines with J gene TRBJ1-1, with 8 positions matching TRBD1. J lost 5 bases, V lost 2 bases, and 2 bases had no gene match. Germline assignment: CDR1 SGHRS and CDR2 YFSETQ. CDR3 length: 13 amino acids. The CDR3 DNA reads TGCGCCAGCAGCTTAGGGACAGGAACTGAAGCTTTCTTT. Residues: CASSLGTGTEAFF.

The rearrangement uses TRBV7-6 and TRBJ2-5; D not certain. Germline V lookup: CDR1 SGHVS, CDR2 FNYEAQ. This CDR3 has 15 amino acids. Trimming removed 2 bases at V and 0 bases at J, with 10 bases between. The CDR3 sequence: CASSLTTVYQETQYF. Here the CDR3 DNA reads TGTGCCAGCAGCTTAACAACGGTGTACCAAGAGACCCAGTACTTC.

This clonotype was observed a few times. This rearrangement joins TRBV4-1 to TRBJ2-1; D is possibly TRBD2 (7 bases). Germline-derived CDR1 and CDR2 are MGHRA and YSYEKL. The V end was cut by 1 base, the J end by 5 bases, with 24 bases between. The CDR3 is 19 amino acids. The CDR3 DNA reads TGCGCCAGCAGCCAAGTTACATCTGCGGCGGGGGCCAATAACAATGAGCAGTTCTTC. It codes for CASSQVTSAAGANNNEQFF.

This clonotype showed up many times. This chain connects TRBV7-2 to TRBJ2-3, with D unresolved. The CDR3 runs to 15 residues. Trimming removed 1 base from V and 2 bases from J, with 10 bases in between. CDR1 is SGHTA and CDR2 is FQGNSA in the germline V gene. The CDR3 region is CASSLGGNPTDTQYF. Here the CDR3 DNA reads TGTGCCAGCAGCTTAGGGGGAAATCCCACAGATACGCAGTATTTT. The full variable domain, its missing parts supplied by reference TRBV7-2 and TRBJ2-3, is GAGVSQSPSNKVTEKGKDVELRCDPISGHTALYWYRQSLGQGLEFLIYFQGNSAPDKSGLPSDRFSAERTGGSVSTLTIQRTQQEDSAVYLCASSLGGNPTDTQYFGPGTRLTVL.

The V call is TRBV5-6, the J call TRBJ1-5, with 9 bases aligning to TRBD1. Germline V CDR1 and CDR2: SGHDT, YYEEEE. The ends lost 3 bases at V and 6 bases at J; junction bases unmatched: 7. The CDR3 extends over 15 amino acids. The CDR3 DNA reads TGTGCCAGCAGCTGGGGGGACAGGGAGGGTCAGCCCCAGCATTTT. This encodes CASSWGDREGQPQHF.

In its sample, this clonotype was seen once. The chain couples TRBV5-1 to TRBJ2-1, with D possibly TRBD2 on 5 matching bases. V dropped 0 bases and J dropped 2 bases, with 9 bases sitting between them. The CDR3 length is 15 residues. CDR1 SGHRS and CDR2 YFSETQ come from the germline V gene. The CDR3 bases are TGCGCCAGCAGCTTGGTCGGGGAGCCCTACAATGAGCAGTTCTTC. Translating it yields CASSLVGEPYNEQFF. Full variable domain (rest looked up from reference TRBV5-1 and TRBJ2-1): KAGVTQTPRYLIKTRGQQVTLSCSPISGHRSVSWYQQTPGQGLQFLFEYFSETQRNKGNFPGRFSGRQFSNSRSEMNVSTLELGDSALYLCASSLVGEPYNEQFFGPGTRLTVL.

This clonotype occurred a few times. The chain uses TRBV5-1 and TRBJ1-1; TRBD1 is a possible D gene (5 bases). Trimming stripped 2 bases from V and 4 bases from J, with 12 bases between. The CDR3 has 14 residues. Germline CDR1 SGHRS, CDR2 YFSETQ. The CDR3 spells CASSFGSGGTEAFF. The CDR3 coding sequence is TGCGCCAGCAGCTTCGGTTCCGGGGGCACTGAAGCTTTCTTT.